The next 17 T cell receptor beta chains were all read from a single sample in a study of blood T cell repertoires in COVID-19 (dated by TCRdb to 2018 to 2021). Library preparation employed the immunoSEQ multiplex PCR assay. As stored in TCRdb, this immuneACCESS dataset retains in-frame rearrangements with V and J assigned. A fraction of the clones does not appear; measured against another copy, unresolved V genes explain less than half of the discrepancy, and the remainder lacks a known reason. The sample has tens of thousands of clones on record, around 90% of them singletons. The ten largest clonotypes hold roughly 7.9% of the sample. Source material: peripheral blood. These TCRs come from a man aged 65-85 years with active or convalescent COVID-19.

The CDR3 region has the DNA TGCAGCGTTGAAGATCGGCACGGGGTTCGGGAGACCCAGTACTTC. Its translation: CSVEDRHGVRETQYF. The J gene is TRBJ2-5, the V gene TRBV29-1, with a possible D match to TRBD2 (5 bases). Germline CDR1 and CDR2: SQVTM and ANQGSEA. V was trimmed by 0 bases and J by 5 bases, leaving 16 bases between them. CDR3 length equals 15 residues.

V is TRBV5-4 and J is TRBJ1-1, with a tentative D call TRBD1 (6 bases). Looked up from germline, CDR1 is SGHNT and CDR2 is YYREEE (reference sequence). V was pared by 0 bases and J by 4 bases, with 13 bases between. This CDR3 comprises 15 residues. CDR3 DNA: TGTGCCAGCAGCTTGGTGGCAGGGGAGGGCACTGAAGCTTTCTTT. This sequence encodes CASSLVAGEGTEAFF.

V and J are TRBV7-2 and TRBJ1-5; unclear D gene. The CDR3 has 12 amino acids. The V and J ends lost 4 bases and 4 bases respectively, with 5 bases between them. Germline-derived CDR1 and CDR2 are SGHTA and FQGNSA. CDR3 in amino acids: CASSSRNQPQHF. DNA for the CDR3: TGTGCCAGCAGCTCGCGAAATCAGCCCCAGCATTTT.

The rearrangement links TRBV11-3 to TRBJ2-7, with 11 nucleotides matching TRBD2. With V trimmed by 3 bases and J by 4 bases, 5 bases remained unmatched. The length of the CDR3 is 15 residues. Germline V lookup: CDR1 SGHNT, CDR2 YENEEA. CDR3 bases: TGTGCCAGCAGCTTCGCTAGCGGGGGGCATTACGAGCAGTACTTC. Its translation: CASSFASGGHYEQYF.

This chain joins TRBV19 and TRBJ2-2; 12 nucleotides agree with TRBD1. Trimming removed 8 bases from V and 0 bases from J; junction bases left unmatched: 13. The CDR3 is 19 residues long. Per the germline V gene, CDR1 is LNHDA and CDR2 is SQIVND (reference sequence). The CDR3 DNA follows: TGTGCCAGTGTCCTTGGGACAGGGGGCGCAGGTTCGAACACCGGGGAGCTGTTTTTT. It translates to CASVLGTGGAGSNTGELFF.

The J gene is TRBJ2-3, the V gene TRBV15; no clear D. V was clipped by 5 bases and J by 0 bases, with 6 bases between them. CDR1 and CDR2 from the germline V gene are LNHNV and YYDKDF (reference sequence). The CDR3 length is 13 residues. The CDR3 spells CATSAGSTDTQYF. The CDR3 region has the DNA TGTGCCACCAGCGCCGGGAGCACAGATACGCAGTATTTT. Combining the CDR3 with reference TRBV15 and TRBJ2-3 gives the whole variable domain DAMVIQNPRYQVTQFGKPVTLSCSQTLNHNVMYWYQQKSSQAPKLLFHYYDKDFNNEADTPDNFQSRRPNTSFCFLDIRSPGLGDTAMYLCATSAGSTDTQYFGPGTRLTVL.

The chain couples TRBV5-1 to TRBJ1-3; 8 positions agree with TRBD1. Losses at the gene ends were 1 base for V and 0 bases for J; bases not matched to a gene: 15. CDR1 SGHRS and CDR2 YFSETQ come from the germline V gene. CDR3 size: 20 residues. The CDR3 protein is CASSLSVPGGPSLSGNTIYF. The CDR3, as DNA: TGCGCCAGCAGCTTGAGTGTCCCAGGGGGCCCCTCTCTCTCTGGAAACACCATATATTTT.

This rearrangement joins TRBV7-2 to TRBJ2-2; tentatively, D is TRBD2 (7 bases). This CDR3 region has 16 residues. Trimming stripped 3 bases from V and 4 bases from J, with 15 bases between. The germline gives CDR1 SGHTA, CDR2 FQGNSA. CDR3 sequence: CASSFPGGEATGELFF. CDR3 nucleotide sequence: TGTGCCAGCAGCTTTCCGGGGGGCGAAGCCACCGGGGAGCTGTTTTTT.

The chain has TRBV4-3 and TRBJ2-7; 8 bases align to TRBD2. The germline V gene has CDR1 LGHNA and CDR2 YSLEER. The CDR3 covers 15 residues. With 4 bases clipped from V and 6 bases from J, the junction kept 11 bases outside the gene matches. The CDR3: CASSPGLDKAREQYF. CDR3 bases: TGCGCCAGCAGCCCGGGACTAGATAAGGCGCGCGAGCAGTACTTC.

This clone is a singleton in its sample. This CDR3 reads CASSLRSGNEQFF. Here the CDR3 DNA reads TGTGCCAGCAGCTTGCGGTCGGGCAATGAGCAGTTCTTC. The chain links TRBV5-4 to TRBJ2-1; D is undetermined. This CDR3 is built from 13 residues. The V and J ends lost 1 base and 6 bases respectively, with 8 bases between them. CDR1 is SGHNT and CDR2 is YYREEE in the germline V gene (reference sequence).

The gene calls are TRBV18 and TRBJ1-1; 7 bases fit TRBD1. Germline trimming cut 3 bases from V and 2 bases from J; bases unmatched to any gene: 6. Germline V gene sequence: CDR1 KGHSH, CDR2 LQKENI. The CDR3 consists of 15 residues. CDR3 bases: TGTGCCAGCTCACCGTATGGGACAGCTAACACTGAAGCTTTCTTT. Amino acid sequence: CASSPYGTANTEAFF.

The rearrangement uses TRBV28 and TRBJ1-2, with 10 bases aligning to TRBD1. The CDR3 runs 14 residues. Trimming cost V 6 bases and J 4 bases; bases outside gene matches: 5. In germline, CDR1 is MDHEN, CDR2 SYDVKM. The DNA for the CDR3 is TGTGCCAGCAGGGGACAGGGGAGGTTCTATGGCTACACCTTC. Encoded protein: CASRGQGRFYGYTF.

This clone showed up just once. The rearrangement links TRBV3-1 (or the pseudogene TRBV3-2) to TRBJ1-5; 8 nucleotides match TRBD1. The CDR3 is 14 residues long. V lost 4 bases to trimming and J lost 6 bases; unmatched junction nucleotides: 5. The V gene's germline CDR1 is LGHDT and CDR2 YNNKEL (reference sequence). This CDR3 reads CASSLDRGGQPQHF. The CDR3 DNA reads as TGTGCCAGCAGCCTCGACAGGGGAGGTCAGCCCCAGCATTTT.

This chain connects TRBV20-1 to TRBJ2-5, with D perhaps TRBD1 (5 bases). The CDR3 covers 12 residues. Germline CDR1 reads DFQATT; CDR2 reads SNEGSKA (reference sequence). The V end was cut by 3 bases, the J end by 5 bases, with 10 bases between. The CDR3 sequence is CSASGRQETQYF. As DNA, the CDR3 is TGCAGTGCTAGTGGGCGACAGGAGACCCAGTACTTC.

The J gene is TRBJ1-5, the V gene TRBV3-1 (or the pseudogene TRBV3-2), with D hard to call. Trimming cost V 5 bases and J 9 bases, with 17 bases left between them. The CDR3 totals 14 residues. The germline V gene encodes CDR1 LGHDT and CDR2 YNNKEL (reference sequence). The CDR3 region is CASSISGSSGPQHF. Here the CDR3 DNA reads TGTGCCAGCAGCATCTCGGGTTCGAGCGGGCCCCAGCATTTT.

The chain uses TRBV21-1 and TRBJ2-5; the table gives TRBD1 as D, unverified against the DNA. TRBV21-1 is annotated as a pseudogene. This CDR3 is built from 15 residues. CDR3 DNA sequence: TGTGCCAGCAGCATCCGGGACAGGGGGGGGGAGACCCAGTACTTC. It is translated as CASSIRDRGGETQYF.

This chain uses TRBV3-1 (or the pseudogene TRBV3-2) with TRBJ1-1; 8 bases fit TRBD1. The germline CDR1 and CDR2 sequences are LGHDT and YNNKEL (reference sequence). The CDR3 runs to 15 residues. V trimming: 5 bases; J trimming: 1 base; junction bases outside the gene matches: 6. The CDR3 region has the DNA TGTGCCAGCAGCACTCGAGGGACAGGGAACACTGAAGCTTTCTTT. Translated, it gives CASSTRGTGNTEAFF.